Following are 12 T cell receptor beta chains from one sample sequenced in a study of blood T cell repertoires in COVID-19 (dated by TCRdb to 2020 to 2022). The library came from the immunoSEQ multiplex PCR assay. What TCRdb holds here is the immuneACCESS table cut down to in-frame rearrangements. Part of the clones is not present; checked against another copy, under half of the missing clones reflect an unresolved V gene, and the others are unexplained. Counted in this sample were about 300,000 clones; roughly 86% of them appeared once. The top ten constitute around 1.6% of the sample. Sequenced: peripheral blood. The receptors were gathered from a woman between 50 and 59 years old with acute or convalescent COVID-19.

J is TRBJ2-5 and V is TRBV27, with TRBD1 as a possible D gene (5 bases). CDR1 is MNHEY and CDR2 is SMNVEV in the germline V gene (reference sequence). V lost 7 bases, J lost 2 bases, and 20 bases lay in between. CDR3 length equals 16 residues. CDR3 sequence: CASITRSLRGQETQYF. CDR3 coding DNA: TGTGCCAGCATCACGCGAAGCCTAAGGGGACAAGAGACCCAGTACTTC.

The V and J genes are TRBV28 and TRBJ2-7; D is undetermined. The CDR3 runs to 11 residues. V lost 6 bases to trimming and J lost 5 bases, with 8 bases between them. Germline V gene data show CDR1 as MDHEN and CDR2 as SYDVKM. Here the CDR3 DNA reads TGTGCCAGCAGCCTTAGAGACGAGCAGTACTTC. Amino acid sequence: CASSLRDEQYF. Looking up the rest from reference TRBV28 and TRBJ2-7 gives the full variable domain: DVKVTQSSRYLVKRTGEKVFLECVQDMDHENMFWYRQDPGLGLRLIYFSYDVKMKEKGDIPEGYSVSREKKERFSLILESASTNQTSMYLCASSLRDEQYFGPGTRLTVT.

In DNA, the CDR3 is TGTGCCAGCAGCCCAGATGGAGTGAACACTGAAGCTTTCTTT. Translated, it gives CASSPDGVNTEAFF. The genes are TRBV3-1 (or the pseudogene TRBV3-2) and TRBJ1-1; D remains unclear. The CDR3 runs to 14 residues. The ends were cut back, 4 bases at V and 0 bases at J, with 9 bases in the middle. Germline CDR1 LGHDT, CDR2 YNNKEL (reference sequence).

The CDR3 spells CASSPPPATNEKLFF. DNA of the CDR3: TGTGCCAGCTCACCCCCGCCAGCAACTAATGAAAAACTGTTTTTT. This chain links TRBV18 with TRBJ1-4; D is unclear. Trimming pared 3 bases from V and 0 bases from J, leaving 8 bases between. The CDR3 runs 15 residues. Germline CDR1 KGHSH, CDR2 LQKENI.

The chain carries TRBV6-6 and TRBJ2-5, with 8 positions matching TRBD2. Germline values: CDR1 MNHNY, CDR2 SVGAGI (reference sequence). The V gene end was trimmed by 5 bases and the J gene end by 4 bases; junction bases not matched to a gene: 9. This CDR3 has 15 residues. CDR3 in amino acids: CASSPGPGGSETQYF. The DNA for the CDR3 is TGTGCCAGCAGTCCCGGACCGGGAGGGTCAGAGACCCAGTACTTC.

The sample holds a few counts of this clone. The chain links TRBV6-1 to TRBJ1-1; tentatively, D is TRBD1 (5 bases). The CDR3 spans 15 residues. Deletions cut 1 base from V and 0 bases from J, with 9 bases between. The germline V gene has CDR1 MNHNS and CDR2 SASEGT. This CDR3 reads CASSEVGVLNTEAFF. CDR3 DNA: TGTGCCAGCAGTGAAGTAGGGGTTTTGAACACTGAAGCTTTCTTT.

The chain has TRBV12-3 or TRBV12-4 and TRBJ1-1, with a possible D match to TRBD1 (6 bases). This CDR3 has 13 residues. V lost 7 bases and J 6 bases, leaving 15 bases between the germline ends. The CDR3 nucleotides are TGTGCCAGCACGTCAAACAGGGTGGCTGAAGCTTTCTTT. Encoded protein: CASTSNRVAEAFF.

This chain links TRBV19 with TRBJ1-1, with 8 bases identical to TRBD1. The CDR3 has 15 residues. V trimming: 5 bases; J trimming: 0 bases; junction bases outside the gene matches: 5. Germline-derived CDR1 and CDR2 are LNHDA and SQIVND (reference sequence). The CDR3 DNA is TGTGCCAGTAGTTCTCGGACAGGGATGAACACTGAAGCTTTCTTT. Its translation: CASSSRTGMNTEAFF. Full variable domain (remainder filled in from reference TRBV19 and TRBJ1-1): DGGITQSPKYLFRKEGQNVTLSCEQNLNHDAMYWYRQDPGQGLRLIYYSQIVNDFQKGDIAEGYSVSREKKESFPLTVTSAQKNPTAFYLCASSSRTGMNTEAFFGQGTRLTVV.

A remark on this clone: The sample holds other DNA sequences that translate to the same CDR3. The genes are TRBV27 and TRBJ1-5; D is unclear. Between the trimmed V and J ends, which lost 3 bases and 1 base, there was a span of 7 bases. CDR3 length equals 14 residues. Germline loops: CDR1 MNHEY, CDR2 SMNVEV (reference sequence). The CDR3 sequence is CASSFRGSNQPQHF. In nucleotides, the CDR3 is TGTGCCAGCAGTTTTAGAGGGAGCAATCAGCCCCAGCATTTT.

V usage is TRBV30 and J usage is TRBJ1-4, with 9 bases fitting TRBD1. This CDR3 is 15 amino acids long. V shed 1 base, J shed 5 bases, and the junction held 5 bases outside the gene matches. CDR1 is GTSNPN and CDR2 is SVGIG in the germline V gene (reference sequence). The CDR3 bases are TGTGCCTGGAGTGGGTCGACAGGGGGGAATGAAAAACTGTTTTTT. Encoded protein: CAWSGSTGGNEKLFF.

V usage is TRBV30 and J usage is TRBJ1-5; TRBD1 agrees at 11 bases. This CDR3 spans 15 amino acids. Germline CDR1 GTSNPN, CDR2 SVGIG (reference sequence). V dropped 2 bases and J dropped 6; count of bases not matched to a gene: 6. The chain's CDR3 is CAWSWAGQGVQPQHF. The CDR3 nucleotides are TGTGCCTGGAGTTGGGCGGGACAGGGGGTTCAGCCCCAGCATTTT.

The DNA for the CDR3 is TGTGCCAGCAGCTTAAAACTAGCGGGAGCCCTCTACAATGAGCAGTTCTTC. This translates into CASSLKLAGALYNEQFF. The chain links TRBV7-8 to TRBJ2-1; 11 positions match TRBD2. V trimming: 2 bases; J trimming: 3 bases; junction bases outside the gene matches: 6. Germline CDR1 SGHVS, CDR2 FQNEAQ. This CDR3 has 17 amino acids.